This TCR beta chain came from a study of T cell responses to AZD1222 COVID-19 vaccine. About the study: Second-dose groups at about 4 or about 12 weeks were pooled.

Overall study findings and caveats: Spike-specific TCR breadth and depth grew following two AZD1222 doses.

Generated by immunoSEQ multiplex PCR, the TCRdb table keeps only in-frame clones and is missing some. The data contain around 140,000 clones, roughly 90% of them singletons. Concerning this clone: Antigen specificity is unknown.

The V gene lost 4 bases and the J gene lost 4 bases, with 5 bases spanning the gap. The germline gives CDR1 SGHDN, CDR2 FVKESK. The CDR3 spans 13 residues. This clonotype originated in an adult in good health. The input for sequencing was peripheral blood, taken on day 0 of AZD1222 vaccination. The gene calls are TRBV14 and TRBJ1-6; D gene unclear. The chain's CDR3 is CASSPQYNSPLHF. For the CDR3, the DNA is TGTGCCAGCAGCCCACAGTATAATTCACCCCTCCACTTT.